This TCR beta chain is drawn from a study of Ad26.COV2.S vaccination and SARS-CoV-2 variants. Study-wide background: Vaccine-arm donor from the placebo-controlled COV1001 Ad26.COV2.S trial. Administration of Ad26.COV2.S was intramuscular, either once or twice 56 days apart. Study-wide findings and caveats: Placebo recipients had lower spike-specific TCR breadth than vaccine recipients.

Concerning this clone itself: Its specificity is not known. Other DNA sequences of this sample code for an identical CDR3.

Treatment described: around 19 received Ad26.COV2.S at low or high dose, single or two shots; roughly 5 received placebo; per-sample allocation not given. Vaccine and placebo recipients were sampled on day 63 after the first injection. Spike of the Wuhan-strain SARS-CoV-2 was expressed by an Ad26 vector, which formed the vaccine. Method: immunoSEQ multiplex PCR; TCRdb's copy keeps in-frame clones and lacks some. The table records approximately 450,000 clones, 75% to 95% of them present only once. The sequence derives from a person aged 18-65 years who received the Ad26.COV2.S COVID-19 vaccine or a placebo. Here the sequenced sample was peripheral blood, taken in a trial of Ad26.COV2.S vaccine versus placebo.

Here the CDR3 DNA reads TGTGCCAGCAGCCCACGGTTGGCAGATACGCAGTATTTT. This translates into CASSPRLADTQYF. The gene calls are TRBV9 and TRBJ2-3; no definite D call. Germline V gene lookup returns CDR1 SGDLS and CDR2 YYNGEE. The ends were cut back, 4 bases at V and 4 bases at J, with 10 bases in the middle. The CDR3 spans 13 residues.